The T cell receptor (beta chain) described here comes from a study of technical replicates of blood from a handful of donors. The table came from immunoSEQ multiplex PCR; TCRdb's copy has only in-frame clones and leaves some out. The table records about 82,000 clones, over 90% of them present only once. The V end lost 0 bases, the J end lost 4 bases, and 7 bases lay between the germline ends. Germline V lookup: CDR1 MNHEY, CDR2 SMNVEV (reference sequence). The CDR3 contains 14 residues. The clonotype comes from a human donor in good health. The source material was T cells isolated from PBMCs. The chain uses TRBV27 and TRBJ2-1; D gene ambiguous. The CDR3 loop reads CASSLSPRYNEQFF. Written as DNA, the CDR3 is TGTGCCAGCAGTTTATCTCCCAGGTACAATGAGCAGTTCTTC.